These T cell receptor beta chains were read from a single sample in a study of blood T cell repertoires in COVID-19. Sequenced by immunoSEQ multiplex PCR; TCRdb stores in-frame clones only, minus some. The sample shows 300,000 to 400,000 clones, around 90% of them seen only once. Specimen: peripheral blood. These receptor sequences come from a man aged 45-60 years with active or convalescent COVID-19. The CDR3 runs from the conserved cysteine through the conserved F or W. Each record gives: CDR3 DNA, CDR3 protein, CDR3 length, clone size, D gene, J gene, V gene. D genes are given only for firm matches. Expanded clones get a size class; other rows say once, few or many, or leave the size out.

CDR3nt: TGTGCCAGCAGCTCCCGGACAGGGGGTAATGAAAAACTGTTTTTT; CDR3aa: CASSSRTGGNEKLFF; len: 15; abundance: NA; d_gene: TRBD1; j_gene: TRBJ1-4; v_gene: TRBV7-2
CDR3nt: TGTGCCAGCAGCTGGGACAGACGTAATGGCTACACCTTC; CDR3aa: CASSWDRRNGYTF; len: 13; abundance: NA; d_gene: TRBD1; j_gene: TRBJ1-2; v_gene: TRBV5-6
CDR3nt: TGTGCCAGCAGACCAAGAAAAAGACAGGCACAGAACACTGAAGCTTTCTTT; CDR3aa: CASRPRKRQAQNTEAFF; len: 17; abundance: NA; d_gene: NA; j_gene: TRBJ1-1; v_gene: TRBV28
CDR3nt: TGTGCCAGCAGCCCACGGACAGCCTACAATGAGCAGTTCTTC; CDR3aa: CASSPRTAYNEQFF; len: 14; abundance: NA; d_gene: NA; j_gene: TRBJ2-1; v_gene: TRBV9
CDR3nt: TGTGCCAGCAGCACGGACAGGGGGGCCAAAAACATTCAGTACTTC; CDR3aa: CASSTDRGAKNIQYF; len: 15; abundance: NA; d_gene: TRBD1; j_gene: TRBJ2-4; v_gene: TRBV7-9
CDR3nt: TGCGCCAGCAGCTTGACTAGCGGGGGGACAGATACGCAGTATTTT; CDR3aa: CASSLTSGGTDTQYF; len: 15; abundance: NA; d_gene: TRBD2; j_gene: TRBJ2-3; v_gene: TRBV5-1
CDR3nt: TGTGCCAGCAGCCAGTGGGCACCTATTAACTATGGCTACACCTTC; CDR3aa: CASSQWAPINYGYTF; len: 15; abundance: NA; d_gene: NA; j_gene: TRBJ1-2; v_gene: TRBV21-1
CDR3nt: TGTGCCAGCAGCCTAGGGGGTGAAAAACTGTTTTTT; CDR3aa: CASSLGGEKLFF; len: 12; abundance: NA; d_gene: NA; j_gene: TRBJ1-4; v_gene: TRBV28
CDR3nt: TGTGCCAGCAGCAAAGACGGTAGTGGCTTAGCGGGAGTATCGTTGGCCGGGGAGCTGTTTTTT; CDR3aa: CASSKDGSGLAGVSLAGELFF; len: 21; abundance: NA; d_gene: NA; j_gene: TRBJ2-2; v_gene: TRBV21-1
CDR3nt: TGCGCCAGCAGCCATCTCCGGACAGGGCTCTATGGCTACACCTTC; CDR3aa: CASSHLRTGLYGYTF; len: 15; abundance: NA; d_gene: TRBD1; j_gene: TRBJ1-2; v_gene: TRBV4-3
CDR3nt: TGTGCCAGCAGCCCTTATAGCGGGAGTTCGGAGACCCAGTACTTC; CDR3aa: CASSPYSGSSETQYF; len: 15; abundance: few; d_gene: TRBD2; j_gene: TRBJ2-5; v_gene: TRBV3-1/TRBV3-2
CDR3nt: TGTGCCAGCAGCTCCGCTAGGACAGGGAACACTGAAGCTTTCTTT; CDR3aa: CASSSARTGNTEAFF; len: 15; abundance: NA; d_gene: TRBD1; j_gene: TRBJ1-1; v_gene: TRBV7-2
CDR3nt: TGTGCCAGCAGCCCGAGACAGGGAGACGGCTACACCTTC; CDR3aa: CASSPRQGDGYTF; len: 13; abundance: NA; d_gene: TRBD1; j_gene: TRBJ1-2; v_gene: TRBV12-3/TRBV12-4
CDR3nt: TGCGCCAGCAGCTGGGGACAGGGAGGAGGGGAGCAGTTCTTC; CDR3aa: CASSWGQGGGEQFF; len: 14; abundance: NA; d_gene: TRBD1; j_gene: TRBJ2-1; v_gene: TRBV5-1
CDR3nt: TGTGCCAGCAGCTCGGGGCGAGCGGGGGGCCCAGATACGCAGTATTTT; CDR3aa: CASSSGRAGGPDTQYF; len: 16; abundance: NA; d_gene: TRBD2; j_gene: TRBJ2-3; v_gene: TRBV7-2
CDR3nt: TGTGCCAGCAGCTTGGGGACACCTCTGGAGCCCCAGCATTTT; CDR3aa: CASSLGTPLEPQHF; len: 14; abundance: NA; d_gene: NA; j_gene: TRBJ1-5; v_gene: TRBV5-8
CDR3nt: TGTGCCAGCAGCTTGATGGGACAGGGATCCTACGAGCAGTACTTC; CDR3aa: CASSLMGQGSYEQYF; len: 15; abundance: NA; d_gene: TRBD1; j_gene: TRBJ2-7; v_gene: TRBV5-5
CDR3nt: TGTGCCAGCAGTCCGGGGACACCCCGCCAAGGGTCACCCCTCCACTTT; CDR3aa: CASSPGTPRQGSPLHF; len: 16; abundance: NA; d_gene: NA; j_gene: TRBJ1-6; v_gene: TRBV7-2
CDR3nt: TGTGCCAGCACCCCGTCTTTCCGGGACACGGATCACACTGAAGCTTTCTTT; CDR3aa: CASTPSFRDTDHTEAFF; len: 17; abundance: NA; d_gene: NA; j_gene: TRBJ1-1; v_gene: TRBV11-2
CDR3nt: TGTGCCAGCAGCAGCACCAGAGGCACCGGGGAGCTGTTTTTT; CDR3aa: CASSSTRGTGELFF; len: 14; abundance: NA; d_gene: NA; j_gene: TRBJ2-2; v_gene: TRBV5-6
CDR3nt: TGTGCCAGCAGACCACACAGCTTACTTACAGATACGCAGTATTTT; CDR3aa: CASRPHSLLTDTQYF; len: 15; abundance: NA; d_gene: NA; j_gene: TRBJ2-3; v_gene: TRBV5-6
CDR3nt: TGTGCCAGCAGTTACGAGGGCAGGAACACTGAAGCTTTCTTT; CDR3aa: CASSYEGRNTEAFF; len: 14; abundance: NA; d_gene: NA; j_gene: TRBJ1-1; v_gene: TRBV6-5
CDR3nt: TGTGCCAGCAGCAGGGACAGGGATAATTCACCCCTCCACTTT; CDR3aa: CASSRDRDNSPLHF; len: 14; abundance: once; d_gene: TRBD1; j_gene: TRBJ1-6; v_gene: TRBV6-2/TRBV6-3
CDR3nt: TGTGCCAGCAGCCTCCCAGGTCAGGGAGGAGGAGAGACCCAGTACTTC; CDR3aa: CASSLPGQGGGETQYF; len: 16; abundance: NA; d_gene: NA; j_gene: TRBJ2-5; v_gene: TRBV5-6
CDR3nt: TGTGCCACCTCCTCGACCCGAGACAGGGGGTCCTACGAGCAGTACTTC; CDR3aa: CATSSTRDRGSYEQYF; len: 16; abundance: NA; d_gene: TRBD1; j_gene: TRBJ2-7; v_gene: TRBV19
CDR3nt: TGTGCCAGTAGTCCGCGACACCGGGAAAAACTGTTTTTT; CDR3aa: CASSPRHREKLFF; len: 13; abundance: once; d_gene: NA; j_gene: TRBJ1-4; v_gene: TRBV19
CDR3nt: TGCAGCGTTGAAGATAGTGGGACAGGGGGCGCCCAGTACTTC; CDR3aa: CSVEDSGTGGAQYF; len: 14; abundance: NA; d_gene: TRBD1; j_gene: TRBJ2-5; v_gene: TRBV29-1
CDR3nt: TGTGCCAGCTCACCGCGGACAGGGGGCGACTATGGCTACACCTTC; CDR3aa: CASSPRTGGDYGYTF; len: 15; abundance: NA; d_gene: TRBD1; j_gene: TRBJ1-2; v_gene: TRBV18
CDR3nt: TGTGCCAGCAGTGAACGGGGGATTGACCAGCCCCAGCATTTT; CDR3aa: CASSERGIDQPQHF; len: 14; abundance: NA; d_gene: NA; j_gene: TRBJ1-5; v_gene: TRBV6-1
CDR3nt: TGTGCCAGCAGCAAAGAGTGGGAGGATAGCAATCAGCCCCAGCATTTT; CDR3aa: CASSKEWEDSNQPQHF; len: 16; abundance: NA; d_gene: NA; j_gene: TRBJ1-5; v_gene: TRBV2
CDR3nt: TGCGCCAGCAGCATATCTAGCGGGAGTTCAGGTGAGCAGTTCTTC; CDR3aa: CASSISSGSSGEQFF; len: 15; abundance: NA; d_gene: TRBD2; j_gene: TRBJ2-1; v_gene: TRBV5-1
CDR3nt: TGTGCCAGCAGTACGATGGACAGATCCTACGAGCAGTACTTC; CDR3aa: CASSTMDRSYEQYF; len: 14; abundance: NA; d_gene: NA; j_gene: TRBJ2-7; v_gene: TRBV6-5
CDR3nt: TGTGCCAGCAGGTTCGACAGGGTCAATGAGCAGTTCTTC; CDR3aa: CASRFDRVNEQFF; len: 13; abundance: NA; d_gene: TRBD1; j_gene: TRBJ2-1; v_gene: TRBV7-3
CDR3nt: TGTGCCAGCAGCCCCCCCGTCGCGGATGAGCAGTTCTTC; CDR3aa: CASSPPVADEQFF; len: 13; abundance: NA; d_gene: NA; j_gene: TRBJ2-1; v_gene: TRBV5-4
CDR3nt: TGTGCCAGCAGTGAAAGGTTTTGGGGGGGGGCCTACAATGAGCAGTTCTTC; CDR3aa: CASSERFWGGAYNEQFF; len: 17; abundance: NA; d_gene: TRBD2; j_gene: TRBJ2-1; v_gene: TRBV6-1
CDR3nt: TGTGCCAGCAGCATCCCCAGGGTTAGGCCGCCCAATGAGCAGTTCTTC; CDR3aa: CASSIPRVRPPNEQFF; len: 16; abundance: NA; d_gene: NA; j_gene: TRBJ2-1; v_gene: TRBV7-6
CDR3nt: TGTGCCAGCAAGCCAGGGGGGAGCACAGATACGCAGTATTTT; CDR3aa: CASKPGGSTDTQYF; len: 14; abundance: NA; d_gene: NA; j_gene: TRBJ2-3; v_gene: TRBV2
CDR3nt: TGTGCCAGCAGCTCTCTGAGCTCCTACGAGCAGTACTTC; CDR3aa: CASSSLSSYEQYF; len: 13; abundance: NA; d_gene: NA; j_gene: TRBJ2-7; v_gene: TRBV5-6
CDR3nt: TGCGCCAGCAGCTGGACGACAGCCTACGAGCAGTACTTC; CDR3aa: CASSWTTAYEQYF; len: 13; abundance: once; d_gene: NA; j_gene: TRBJ2-7; v_gene: TRBV5-1
CDR3nt: TGTGCCAGCAGCTTGTCTTACTCCTACGAGCAGTACTTC; CDR3aa: CASSLSYSYEQYF; len: 13; abundance: NA; d_gene: NA; j_gene: TRBJ2-7; v_gene: TRBV7-9
CDR3nt: TGTGCCAGCAGCCCCGACCCCGGGGAGGGCTACACCTTC; CDR3aa: CASSPDPGEGYTF; len: 13; abundance: NA; d_gene: NA; j_gene: TRBJ1-2; v_gene: TRBV14
CDR3nt: TGTGCCTGGAACCCAGGGTATAGGTCCTACGAGCAGTACTTC; CDR3aa: CAWNPGYRSYEQYF; len: 14; abundance: NA; d_gene: NA; j_gene: TRBJ2-7; v_gene: TRBV30
CDR3nt: TGTGCCAGCAGCCAAGCGGGGGGCCCCTTCTCCTACAATGAGCAGTTCTTC; CDR3aa: CASSQAGGPFSYNEQFF; len: 17; abundance: NA; d_gene: NA; j_gene: TRBJ2-1; v_gene: TRBV4-2
CDR3nt: TGTGCCAGCAGTTACGACAGACCGAACACTGAAGCTTTCTTT; CDR3aa: CASSYDRPNTEAFF; len: 14; abundance: NA; d_gene: NA; j_gene: TRBJ1-1; v_gene: TRBV6-5
CDR3nt: TGTGCCAGCAGCGCCGGGACAGGGGCTCGTTCGGGCTATGGCTACACCTTC; CDR3aa: CASSAGTGARSGYGYTF; len: 17; abundance: NA; d_gene: TRBD1; j_gene: TRBJ1-2; v_gene: TRBV9
CDR3nt: TGTGCGACTAGTATGGGGACAGTGAACACTGAAGCTTTCTTT; CDR3aa: CATSMGTVNTEAFF; len: 14; abundance: NA; d_gene: TRBD1; j_gene: TRBJ1-1; v_gene: TRBV19
CDR3nt: TGTGCCAGTAGGGGACTAGCGGGAGAATCCTACAATGAGCAGTTCTTC; CDR3aa: CASRGLAGESYNEQFF; len: 16; abundance: NA; d_gene: TRBD2; j_gene: TRBJ2-1; v_gene: TRBV19
CDR3nt: TGTGCCAGCAGTTCCGGGGATCAGCCCCAGCATTTT; CDR3aa: CASSSGDQPQHF; len: 12; abundance: NA; d_gene: NA; j_gene: TRBJ1-5; v_gene: TRBV6-2/TRBV6-3
CDR3nt: TGTGCCAGCAGTTCCGGCCGACGAGGAACGTACTTC; CDR3aa: CASSSGRRGTYF; len: 12; abundance: NA; d_gene: NA; j_gene: TRBJ2-7; v_gene: TRBV28